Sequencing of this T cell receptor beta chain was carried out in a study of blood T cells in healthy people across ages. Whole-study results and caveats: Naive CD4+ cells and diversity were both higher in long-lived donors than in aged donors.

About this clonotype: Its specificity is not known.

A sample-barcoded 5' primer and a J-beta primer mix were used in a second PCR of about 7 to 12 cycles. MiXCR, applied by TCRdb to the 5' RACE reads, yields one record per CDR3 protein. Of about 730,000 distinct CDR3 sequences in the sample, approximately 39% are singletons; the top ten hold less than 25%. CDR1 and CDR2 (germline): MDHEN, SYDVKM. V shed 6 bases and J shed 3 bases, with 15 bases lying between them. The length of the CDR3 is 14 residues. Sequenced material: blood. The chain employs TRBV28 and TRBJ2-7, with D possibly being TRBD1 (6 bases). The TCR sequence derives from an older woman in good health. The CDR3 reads CASRSQGLNYEQYF. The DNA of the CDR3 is TGTGCCAGCAGGTCACAGGGTTTGAACTACGAGCAGTACTTC.